The present T cell receptor (beta chain) was sequenced within a study of T-cell memory formation after mild COVID-19. Findings of the study overall: CD4+ contracting clones lay mainly in CM and EM, CD8+ ones in EMRA. What remained unconfirmed was the SARS-CoV-2 specificity of second-wave clones peaking on day 37. CD4/CD8 balance characterized clones contracting day 15 to 85, and CD4+ skew characterized later expanders.

This clonotype came up a few times. Antigen: not known. V shed 4 bases and J shed 8 bases, with 18 bases lying between them. The CDR3 totals 14 residues. Germline V gives CDR1 SGHRS, CDR2 YFSETQ. TCR alpha and TCR beta cDNA libraries with sample barcodes and UMIs came from 5'RACE using constant-segment primers. TCRdb analysed the 5' RACE reads with MiXCR anew, one entry per CDR3 protein. The profile shows 250,000 to 300,000 distinct CDR3 sequences, roughly 17% of them singletons. The TCR sequence derives from a man aged 18 to 30 who had mild COVID-19 (a few samples of this study predate the infection). Cell type and time point are not known. The chain joins TRBV5-1 to TRBJ1-2, with a tentative D call TRBD1 (5 bases). Input material: PBMCs or a T cell subset sorted from them (not recorded which). The CDR3 DNA reads TGCGCCAGCAGCCTCGGGACCGCCGGAGTAGGCTACACCTTC. This codes for CASSLGTAGVGYTF.